This TCR beta chain was sequenced in a study of T-cell memory formation after mild COVID-19. Findings of the study overall: Pre-infection memory already had some responding clones, implying cross-reactive memory joined. The authors left the SARS-CoV-2 specificity of second-wave clones peaking on day 37 unconfirmed. Day 15 to 85 contractors were CD4/CD8 balanced; later expanders leaned CD4+.

TCRdb re-derived calls from the 5' RACE reads in MiXCR, one entry per CDR3 protein. There are about 150,000 distinct CDR3 sequences in the sample; about 15% occur only once, and over 12% lies in the top ten. Remarks on this clonotype: Its target is unknown.

The CDR3 totals 14 residues. The V and J ends lost 3 bases and 4 bases, in that order; junction bases with no gene match: 3. From germline, CDR1 is ENHRY and CDR2 SYGVKD. The chain couples TRBV10-3 to TRBJ1-2; 9 nucleotides line up with TRBD1. Sequences were obtained from PBMCs or a T cell subset sorted from them (not recorded which). The source is an adult woman who had mild COVID-19 (a few samples of this study predate the infection). Cell type and time point are not known. The CDR3 region is CAISDLTGGYGYTF. In DNA, the CDR3 is TGTGCCATCAGTGACCTGACAGGGGGCTATGGCTACACCTTC.